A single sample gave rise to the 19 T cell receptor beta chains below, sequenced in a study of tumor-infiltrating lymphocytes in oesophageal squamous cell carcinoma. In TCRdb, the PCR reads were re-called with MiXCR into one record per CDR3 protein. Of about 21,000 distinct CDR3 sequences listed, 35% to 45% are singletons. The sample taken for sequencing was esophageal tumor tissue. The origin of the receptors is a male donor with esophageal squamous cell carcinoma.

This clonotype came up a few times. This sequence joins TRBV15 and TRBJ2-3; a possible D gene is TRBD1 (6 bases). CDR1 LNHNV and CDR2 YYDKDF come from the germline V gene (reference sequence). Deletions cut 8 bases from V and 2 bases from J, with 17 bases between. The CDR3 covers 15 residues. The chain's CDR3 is CATLRGGGLTDTQYF. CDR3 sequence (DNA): TGTGCCACCCTCCGAGGGGGTGGGCTCACAGATACGCAGTATTTT.

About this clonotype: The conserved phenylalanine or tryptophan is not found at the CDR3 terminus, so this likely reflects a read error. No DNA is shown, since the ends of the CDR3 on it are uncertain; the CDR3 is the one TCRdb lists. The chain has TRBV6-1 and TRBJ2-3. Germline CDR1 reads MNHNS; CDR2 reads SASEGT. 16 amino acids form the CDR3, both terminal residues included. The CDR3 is CASSESHRTYGYTFGS.

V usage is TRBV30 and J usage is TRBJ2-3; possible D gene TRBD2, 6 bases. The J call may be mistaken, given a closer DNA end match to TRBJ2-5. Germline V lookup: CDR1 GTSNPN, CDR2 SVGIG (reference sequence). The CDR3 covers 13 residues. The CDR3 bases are TGTGCCTGGAGTGCCGGACTATGGAGGACCCAGTACTTC. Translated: CAWSAGLWRTQYF.

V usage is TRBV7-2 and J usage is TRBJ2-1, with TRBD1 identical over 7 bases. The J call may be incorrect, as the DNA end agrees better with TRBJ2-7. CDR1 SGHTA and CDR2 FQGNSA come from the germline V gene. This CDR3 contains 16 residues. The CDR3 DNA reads TGTGCCAGCAGCTTAGCAACAGGGGCCTTCTCCTACGAGCAGTACTTC. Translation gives CASSLATGAFSYEQYF.

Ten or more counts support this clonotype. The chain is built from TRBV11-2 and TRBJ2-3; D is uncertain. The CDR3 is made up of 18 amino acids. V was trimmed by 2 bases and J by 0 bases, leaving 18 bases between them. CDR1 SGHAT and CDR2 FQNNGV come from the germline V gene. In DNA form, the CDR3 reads TGTGCCAGCAGCTTAATAGGGCGACAATGGAGTAGCACAGATACGCAGTATTTT. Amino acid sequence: CASSLIGRQWSSTDTQYF.

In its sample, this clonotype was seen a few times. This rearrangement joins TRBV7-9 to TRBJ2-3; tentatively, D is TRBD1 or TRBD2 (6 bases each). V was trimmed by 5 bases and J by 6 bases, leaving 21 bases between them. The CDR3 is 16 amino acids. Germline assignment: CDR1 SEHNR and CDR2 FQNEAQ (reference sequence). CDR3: CASSLGRYGGDDTQYF. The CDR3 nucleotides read TGTGCCAGCAGCCTAGGGAGGTACGGGGGCGACGATACGCAGTATTTT. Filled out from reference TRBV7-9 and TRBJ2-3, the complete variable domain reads DTGVSQNPRHKITKRGQNVTFRCDPISEHNRLYWYRQTLGQGPEFLTYFQNEAQLEKSRLLSDRFSAERPKGSFSTLEIQRTEQGDSAMYLCASSLGRYGGDDTQYFGPGTRLTVL.

CDR3 in amino acids: CASSPQGASNYGYTF. DNA for the CDR3: TGTGCCAGCAGCCCGCAGGGGGCGAGTAACTATGGCTACACCTTC. V usage is TRBV7-2 and J usage is TRBJ1-2, with 8 bases identical to TRBD1. Trimming cost V 5 bases and J 1 base; bases outside gene matches: 6. The CDR3 contains 15 residues. Germline CDR1 SGHTA, CDR2 FQGNSA.

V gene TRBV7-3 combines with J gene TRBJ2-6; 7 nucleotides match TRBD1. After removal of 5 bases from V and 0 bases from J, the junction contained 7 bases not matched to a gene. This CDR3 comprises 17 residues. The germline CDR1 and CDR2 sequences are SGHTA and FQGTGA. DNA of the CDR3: TGTGCCAGCAGCCCCCGACAGGGAAGCTCTGGGGCCAACGTCCTGACTTTC. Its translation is CASSPRQGSSGANVLTF.

The chain's CDR3 is CASSLGSARMLTYEQYF. The CDR3 coding sequence is TGTGCCAGCAGCTTAGGATCAGCTCGGATGCTAACCTACGAGCAGTACTTC. This sequence joins TRBV7-4 and TRBJ2-1; D not resolved. The last part of the DNA fits TRBJ2-7 better; the J call may be wrong. Germline assignment: CDR1 SGHVT and CDR2 SQSDAQ. This CDR3 spans 17 amino acids.

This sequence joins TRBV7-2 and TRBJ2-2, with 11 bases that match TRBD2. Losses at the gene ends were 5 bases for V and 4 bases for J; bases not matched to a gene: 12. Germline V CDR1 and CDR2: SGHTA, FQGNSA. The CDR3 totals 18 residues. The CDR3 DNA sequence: TGTGCCAGCAGCCCGGGACTAGCGGAGGGGTCTAGCACCGGGGAGCTGTTTTTT. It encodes CASSPGLAEGSSTGELFF.

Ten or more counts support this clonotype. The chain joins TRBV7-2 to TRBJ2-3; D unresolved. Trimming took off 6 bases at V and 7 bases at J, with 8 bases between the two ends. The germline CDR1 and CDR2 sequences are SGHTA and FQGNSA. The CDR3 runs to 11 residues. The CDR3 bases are TGTGCCAGCAGTCCTCAGAATACGCAGTATTTT. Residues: CASSPQNTQYF.

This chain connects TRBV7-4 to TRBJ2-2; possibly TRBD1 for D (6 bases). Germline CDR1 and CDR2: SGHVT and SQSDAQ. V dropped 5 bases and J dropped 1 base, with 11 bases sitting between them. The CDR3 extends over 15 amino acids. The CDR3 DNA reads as TGTGCCAGCAGCCCGGGACACCTGAACACCGGGGAGCTGTTTTTT. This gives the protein CASSPGHLNTGELFF.

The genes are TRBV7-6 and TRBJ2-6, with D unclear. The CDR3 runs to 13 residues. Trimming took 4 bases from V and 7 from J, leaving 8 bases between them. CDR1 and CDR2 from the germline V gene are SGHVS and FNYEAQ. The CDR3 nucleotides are TGTGCCAGCAGCTCGATGGCAGCCAACGTCCTGACTTTC. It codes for CASSSMAANVLTF.

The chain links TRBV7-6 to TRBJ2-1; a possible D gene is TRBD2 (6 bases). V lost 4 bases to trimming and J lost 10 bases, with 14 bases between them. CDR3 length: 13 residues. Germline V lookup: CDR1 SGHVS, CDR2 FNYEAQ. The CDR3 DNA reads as TGTGCCAGCAGCTCTGTGGGACTCCAAGAGCAGTTCTTC. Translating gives CASSSVGLQEQFF.

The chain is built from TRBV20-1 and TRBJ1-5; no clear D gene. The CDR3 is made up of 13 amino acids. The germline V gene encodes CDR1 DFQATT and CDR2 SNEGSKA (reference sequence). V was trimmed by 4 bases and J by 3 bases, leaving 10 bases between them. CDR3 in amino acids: CSATPTANQPQHF. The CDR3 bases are TGCAGTGCTACTCCGACGGCCAATCAGCCCCAGCATTTT.

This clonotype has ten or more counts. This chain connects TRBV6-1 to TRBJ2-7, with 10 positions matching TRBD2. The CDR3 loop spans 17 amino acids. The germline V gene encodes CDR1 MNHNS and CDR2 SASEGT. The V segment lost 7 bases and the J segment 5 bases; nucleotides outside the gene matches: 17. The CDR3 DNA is TGTGCCAGCACCGCGGGGGTTCTAGCGGGAGTTTTGGACGAGCAGTACTTC. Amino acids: CASTAGVLAGVLDEQYF.

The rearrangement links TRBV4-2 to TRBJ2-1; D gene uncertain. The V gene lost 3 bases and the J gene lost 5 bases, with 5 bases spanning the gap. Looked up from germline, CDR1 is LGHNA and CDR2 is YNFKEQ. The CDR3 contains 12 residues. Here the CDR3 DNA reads TGTGCCAGCAGCCATCGAGACAATGAGCAGTTCTTC. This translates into CASSHRDNEQFF.

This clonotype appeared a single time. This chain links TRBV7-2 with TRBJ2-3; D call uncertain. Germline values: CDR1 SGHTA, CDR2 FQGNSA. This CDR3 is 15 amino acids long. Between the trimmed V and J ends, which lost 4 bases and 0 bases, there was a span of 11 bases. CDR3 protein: CASSSFGFSTDTQYF. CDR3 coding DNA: TGTGCCAGCAGCTCTTTCGGGTTTAGCACAGATACGCAGTATTTT.

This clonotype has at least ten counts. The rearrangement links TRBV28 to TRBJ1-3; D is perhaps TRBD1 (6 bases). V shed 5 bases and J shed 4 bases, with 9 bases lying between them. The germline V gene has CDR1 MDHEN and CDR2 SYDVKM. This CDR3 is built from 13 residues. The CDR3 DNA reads TGTGCCAGCAGTCCAGGACAGGGAAACACCATATATTTT. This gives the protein CASSPGQGNTIYF.